What follows are 23 T cell receptor beta chains derived from one specimen sequenced in a study of tumor and adjacent non-tumor tissue in lung cancer. Three rounds of nested PCR, following a modified ARM-PCR protocol, produced the TCRbeta library. TCRdb reprocessed the multiplex PCR reads with MiXCR, giving one entry per CDR3 protein. Here the sample spans 220,000 or so distinct CDR3 sequences, 60% to 85% being singletons. No cell sorting was done before RNA was extracted from the tissue. Sequenced material: lung tumor tissue. The source is a man between 60 and 70 years old with non-small cell lung cancer.

This clonotype was found once. With a much larger clone just one base away, this may be a read error. V gene TRBV12-3 or TRBV12-4 combines with J gene TRBJ2-5; D is unclear. This CDR3 has 13 residues. Trimming removed 5 bases at V and 5 bases at J, with 12 bases between. The CDR3 nucleotides are TGTGCCAGCAGTGCCGGAGCGCGGGAGACCCAGTACTTC. Its translation: CASSAGARETQYF.

About this clonotype itself: One base away lies a much larger clone, so this may be a sequencing read error. The J gene is TRBJ1-2, the V gene TRBV6-5; D uncertain. The CDR3 consists of 13 residues. Per the germline V gene, CDR1 is MNHEY and CDR2 is SVGAGI. CDR3 sequence: CANSYSVGAGYTF. The DNA for the CDR3 is TGTGCCAACAGTTACTCCGTCGGCGCTGGCTACACCTTC.

As concerns this clonotype: This likely comes from a read error, as the CDR3 has no conserved phenylalanine or tryptophan at its end. The V and J genes are TRBV5-6 and TRBJ2-6; TRBD1 might be the D (5 bases). The CDR3 length is 17 residues. The germline V gene has CDR1 SGHDT and CDR2 YYEEEE. The CDR3 protein is CACSDTGPTSGANVLTL. The CDR3 region has the DNA TGTGCCTGCAGCGATACAGGTCCCACGAGTGGGGCCAACGTCCTGACTTTA.

The chain links TRBV9 to TRBJ2-1; TRBD2 matches at 10 bases. The CDR3 has 17 residues. J lost 0 bases, V lost 4 bases, and 7 bases had no gene match. Germline V lookup: CDR1 SGDLS, CDR2 YYNGEE. The CDR3 nucleotides are TGTGCCAGCAGCAAGGGAGCGGGAGGGATCTCCTACAATGAGCAGTTCTTC. As protein: CASSKGAGGISYNEQFF.

This clonotype was observed once. At one boundary the junction diverges from the germline segment, which might be a read error. J is TRBJ2-3 and V is TRBV11-2, with 7 bases aligning to TRBD1. The CDR3 covers 15 residues. Per the germline V gene, CDR1 is SGHAT and CDR2 is FQNNGV. The CDR3 loop is CASNRDRDVTDTQYF. The CDR3 nucleotides are TGTGCCAGCAACCGAGACAGGGATGTGACAGACACGCAGTATTTT.

This clonotype was recorded a few times. This may be a read error, as it is one base from a much larger clone. The rearrangement joins TRBV4-2 to TRBJ1-4; D call uncertain. Trimming stripped 0 bases from V and 6 bases from J, with 14 bases between. There are 16 residues in the CDR3. Germline V lookup: CDR1 LGHNA, CDR2 YNFKEQ. As DNA, the CDR3 is TGTGCCAGCAGCCAAGAATTTGTGGCAGTGGATGAAAAACTGTTTTTT. The encoded protein is CASSQEFVAVDEKLFF.

This clonotype was observed a handful of times. This chain joins TRBV12-3 or TRBV12-4 and TRBJ1-4; D ambiguous. Trimming took off 3 bases at V and 4 bases at J, with 18 bases between the two ends. This CDR3 comprises 17 residues. CDR3 residues: CASSLAGMVRYNEKLFF. Here the CDR3 DNA reads TGTGCCAGCAGTTTGGCCGGCATGGTCAGATATAATGAAAAACTGTTTTTT.

V is TRBV7-9 and J is TRBJ1-1; D gene unclear. V lost 5 bases and J lost 4, with 17 bases in between. The germline V gene has CDR1 SEHNR and CDR2 FQNEAQ (reference sequence). The CDR3 totals 15 residues. CDR3 coding DNA: TGTGCCAGCAGCCGAGCGGGTCTGGGAGGCACTGAAGCTTTCTTT. Translation: CASSRAGLGGTEAFF.

As regards this clonotype: A much larger clone lies a single base off, so this may be a read error. V usage is TRBV6-9 and J usage is TRBJ2-5; TRBD2 matches at 8 bases. Germline lookup yields CDR1 MNHGY and CDR2 SVAAGI. CDR3 length: 16 residues. V shed 4 bases, J shed 5 bases, and the junction held 12 bases outside the gene matches. The CDR3 sequence: CASSSRTSRGGETQYF. In nucleotides, the CDR3 is TGTGCCAGCAGTTCCCGGACTAGCAGGGGCGGGGAGACCCAGTACTTC.

This clonotype was found a few times. The V gene is TRBV20-1, the J gene TRBJ2-6, with D unresolved. Germline V gene data show CDR1 as DFQATT and CDR2 as SNEGSKA (reference sequence). The CDR3 extends over 18 amino acids. V was clipped by 6 bases and J by 0 bases, with 21 bases between them. CDR3 nucleotide sequence: TGCAGTGCCAAACCCCTAATAGGTGAAATCTCTGGGGCCAACGTCCTGACTTTC. Its protein product is CSAKPLIGEISGANVLTF.

This chain uses TRBV6-2 or TRBV6-3 with TRBJ1-5; D unresolved. Germline lookup yields CDR1 MNHEY and CDR2 SVGEGT. This CDR3 has 13 amino acids. The V and J ends lost 2 bases and 6 bases respectively, with 8 bases between them. The CDR3 region has the DNA TGTGCCAGCAGTTACCAACAGAGTCAGCCCCAGCATTTT. It is translated as CASSYQQSQPQHF.

Remarks on this clonotype: One base away lies a much larger clone, so this may be a sequencing read error. This chain connects TRBV20-1 to TRBJ2-7; TRBD1 might be the D (6 bases). Germline V gives CDR1 DFQATT, CDR2 SNEGSKA (reference sequence). The CDR3 runs 11 residues. Between the trimmed V and J ends, which lost 3 bases and 7 bases, there was a span of 10 bases. The DNA for the CDR3 is TGCAGTGCTAGCTGGGGGCGGGAGCAGTACTTC. This codes for CSASWGREQYF.

Many counts were recorded for this clonotype. V is TRBV20-1 and J is TRBJ1-2, with 7 nucleotides matching TRBD1. Trimming removed 5 bases from V and 5 bases from J; junction bases left unmatched: 14. Germline CDR1 reads DFQATT; CDR2 reads SNEGSKA (reference sequence). The CDR3 totals 15 residues. CDR3 in amino acids: CSALSSGGGFYGYTF. The CDR3 nucleotides are TGCAGTGCTCTTAGCTCAGGGGGTGGATTTTATGGCTACACCTTC.

With respect to this clonotype: One end of the junction varies from germline; a read error may be responsible. The rearrangement links TRBV12-3 or TRBV12-4 to TRBJ2-1; D perhaps matches TRBD2 (5 bases). CDR3 size: 15 residues. This chain's CDR3 is CASSLALVGVNEQFF. DNA of the CDR3: TGTGCTAGCAGTTTAGCCCTAGTGGGAGTCAATGAGCAGTTCTTC.

As to this clonotype: The junction differs from germline at one of its ends, possibly a read error. The chain combines TRBV20-1 with TRBJ2-1, with a possible D match to TRBD2 (6 bases). The CDR3 totals 15 residues. CDR1 DFQATT and CDR2 SNEGSKA come from the germline V gene (reference sequence). CDR3 bases: TGCAGTGCTAAACCTACGACAAGGACTAACAATGACCAGTTCTTC. It specifies CSAKPTTRTNNDQFF.

There are many counts of this clonotype. This CDR3 reads CSARDSASGDYEQYF. The CDR3 coding sequence is TGCAGTGCTAGAGATTCGGCTTCGGGGGACTACGAGCAGTACTTC. V and J are TRBV20-1 and TRBJ2-7; D may be TRBD2 (6 bases). Trimming pared 0 bases from V and 3 bases from J, leaving 15 bases between. The CDR3 contains 15 residues. Germline CDR1 reads DFQATT; CDR2 reads SNEGSKA (reference sequence).

Concerning this clonotype: A junction end diverges from the germline sequence, so it may reflect a read error. This chain links TRBV29-1 with TRBJ2-3; 10 bases match TRBD2. CDR3 length: 14 residues. The germline V gene has CDR1 SQVTM and CDR2 ANQGSEA. CDR3 residues: CSVSSGGPSDTQFF. As DNA, the CDR3 is TGCAGCGTGTCTAGCGGGGGACCCTCAGATACGCAGTTTTTT.

In regard to this clonotype: Compared with germline, one end of the junction differs, possibly owing to a read error. The CDR3 DNA follows: TGTGCCAACAGCACACGGACTAGCGTTGGCACAAATACGCAATATTTT. Its protein product is CANSTRTSVGTNTQYF. The V call is TRBV11-2, the J call TRBJ2-3, with 9 bases fitting TRBD2. Germline V gives CDR1 SGHAT, CDR2 FQNNGV. This CDR3 region has 16 residues. The full variable domain, with the rest looked up from reference TRBV11-2 and TRBJ2-3, is EAGVAQSPRYKIIEKRQSVAFWCNPISGHATLYWYQQILGQGPKLLIQFQNNGVVDDSQLPKDRFSAERLKGVDSTLKIQPAKLEDSAVYLCANSTRTSVGTNTQYFGPGTRLTVL.

Points on this clonotype: Relative to the germline gene, one junction end is altered; a read error may explain this. The chain has TRBV7-9 and TRBJ1-6; 11 bases fit TRBD1. The CDR3 covers 19 residues. Germline V gene data show CDR1 as SEHNR and CDR2 as FQNEAQ (reference sequence). CDR3 residues: CAISLALRHGQGAYSPLHF. The CDR3 DNA sequence: TGTGCCATCAGCTTAGCCCTTCGCCATGGACAGGGGGCCTATTCACCCCTCCACTTT.

Remarks on this clonotype: One end of the junction varies from germline; a read error may be responsible. V and J are TRBV11-2 and TRBJ1-2, with D perhaps matching TRBD1 (5 bases). CDR1 is SGHAT, CDR2 FQNNGV, per germline. The CDR3 sequence is 15 residues long. CDR3 in DNA: TGTGCCAGCAGCCGACTTATTGGGCAGGGCTATGACTACACCTTC. It encodes CASSRLIGQGYDYTF.

With regard to this clonotype: A much larger clone differs from this one at a single base, so this may be a read error. The CDR3 sequence: CASSYSRTNALPLHF. The CDR3 DNA reads as TGTGCCAGCAGTTACTCACGGACCAACGCACTCCCTCTCCACTTT. The chain couples TRBV6-5 to TRBJ1-6; D is unclear. Germline V gives CDR1 MNHEY, CDR2 SVGAGI. V dropped 0 bases and J dropped 16 bases, with 19 bases sitting between them. The CDR3 extends over 15 amino acids.

This clonotype was seen a few times. The DNA of the CDR3 is TGTGCCAGCAGTTACTCGAGCCCCAAACTAGCCAAAAACATTCAGTACTTC. Translated, it gives CASSYSSPKLAKNIQYF. The rearrangement links TRBV6-5 to TRBJ2-4; D is unclear. The germline V and J ends were trimmed by 0 bases and 0 bases, with 12 bases remaining between them. The germline V gene has CDR1 MNHEY and CDR2 SVGAGI. The CDR3 is 17 residues long.

As regards this clonotype: One end of the junction varies from germline; a read error may be responsible. The V call is TRBV4-1, the J call TRBJ2-1; D remains ambiguous. Germline V lookup: CDR1 MGHRA, CDR2 YSYEKL. This CDR3 comprises 17 residues. CDR3: CASSQGIGSSSYNEQLF. For the CDR3, the DNA is TGCGCCAGCAGCCAAGGTATAGGGTCGAGCTCCTACAATGAGCAGCTCTTC.